This is a list of T cell receptor beta chains from one sample in a study of identical twins. TCRdb passed the 5' RACE reads through MiXCR, listing each CDR3 protein once. Of roughly 350,000 distinct CDR3 sequences in the sample, around an eighth are singletons; the top ten hold around 7.2%. These sequences were also reported in another study, on yellow fever vaccine responses in identical twins.

Material: CD8+ T cells sorted from blood. The receptors were gathered from a woman under 30 in good health. Each CDR3 is given with its conserved first and last residue. A D gene is named only where the DNA matches it firmly. Size is stated for part of the rows, as once, few or many counts, or as a class when the clone is expanded.

j_call: TRBJ2-1
clone_size: few
v_call: TRBV20-1
d_call: -
cdr3_aa: CSARDLRDYNEQFF
cdr3_nt: TGCAGTGCTAGAGATCTCCGGGACTACAATGAGCAGTTCTTC

j_call: TRBJ2-3
clone_size: few
v_call: TRBV4-2
d_call: TRBD2
cdr3_aa: CASSPYPWGEGTDTQYF
cdr3_nt: TGTGCCAGCAGCCCGTACCCTTGGGGGGAGGGTACAGATACGCAGTATTTT

j_call: TRBJ2-3
clone_size: -
v_call: TRBV10-3
d_call: TRBD2
cdr3_aa: CAISEPRTSANPYF
cdr3_nt: TGTGCCATCAGTGAACCTCGAACTAGCGCGAACCCCTATTTT

j_call: TRBJ2-1
clone_size: few
v_call: TRBV5-1
d_call: TRBD2
cdr3_aa: CASSLLLAGDEQFF
cdr3_nt: TGCGCCAGCAGCCTACTACTAGCGGGCGATGAGCAGTTCTTC

j_call: TRBJ2-1
clone_size: -
v_call: TRBV15
d_call: TRBD2
cdr3_aa: CATSRDQAGEQFF
cdr3_nt: TGTGCCACCAGCAGAGATCAAGCGGGGGAGCAGTTCTTC

j_call: TRBJ2-3
clone_size: many
v_call: TRBV9
d_call: TRBD2
cdr3_aa: CASRGSGGITDTQYF
cdr3_nt: TGTGCCAGCAGGGGCAGCGGGGGTATTACAGATACGCAGTATTTT

j_call: TRBJ2-5
clone_size: many
v_call: TRBV12-3/TRBV12-4
d_call: -
cdr3_aa: CASSVLAGETQYF
cdr3_nt: TGTGCCAGCAGCGTCCTAGCAGGAGAGACCCAGTACTTC

j_call: TRBJ2-3
clone_size: -
v_call: TRBV5-4
d_call: -
cdr3_aa: CASSGLQSTDTQYF
cdr3_nt: TGTGCCAGCAGCGGTCTCCAGAGCACAGATACGCAGTATTTT

j_call: TRBJ1-2
clone_size: -
v_call: TRBV28
d_call: -
cdr3_aa: CASSSMMGADYGYTF
cdr3_nt: TGTGCCAGCAGTTCAATGATGGGGGCGGACTATGGCTACACCTTC

j_call: TRBJ2-5
clone_size: -
v_call: TRBV7-9
d_call: -
cdr3_aa: CASSTDSQETQYF
cdr3_nt: TGTGCCAGCAGCACCGACAGTCAAGAGACCCAGTACTTC

j_call: TRBJ1-1
clone_size: few
v_call: TRBV27
d_call: -
cdr3_aa: CASSFRLTTEAFF
cdr3_nt: TGTGCCAGCAGTTTCAGGTTAACCACTGAAGCTTTCTTT

j_call: TRBJ2-7
clone_size: few
v_call: TRBV2
d_call: TRBD2
cdr3_aa: CASSSGRVVYEQYF
cdr3_nt: TGTGCCAGCAGCAGCGGGAGGGTGGTCTACGAGCAGTACTTC

j_call: TRBJ1-6
clone_size: -
v_call: TRBV7-9
d_call: -
cdr3_aa: CASSGTGLPLHF
cdr3_nt: TGTGCCAGCAGCGGGACGGGTCTACCCCTCCACTTT

j_call: TRBJ2-1
clone_size: many
v_call: TRBV5-5
d_call: TRBD1
cdr3_aa: CASSFGTGEGNEQFF
cdr3_nt: TGTGCCAGCAGCTTTGGGACAGGGGAAGGCAATGAGCAGTTCTTC

j_call: TRBJ2-2
clone_size: -
v_call: TRBV18
d_call: -
cdr3_aa: CASSPLRLPNTGELFF
cdr3_nt: TGTGCCAGCTCACCACTTAGGCTTCCGAACACCGGGGAGCTGTTTTTT

j_call: TRBJ1-5
clone_size: many
v_call: TRBV12-3/TRBV12-4
d_call: -
cdr3_aa: CASRMHGEGRNQPQHF
cdr3_nt: TGTGCCAGCAGGATGCACGGGGAAGGACGCAATCAGCCCCAGCATTTT

j_call: TRBJ2-5
clone_size: many
v_call: TRBV6-2/TRBV6-3
d_call: TRBD1
cdr3_aa: CASSPLRGRVWETQYF
cdr3_nt: TGTGCCAGCAGTCCGCTTAGGGGGCGAGTATGGGAGACCCAGTACTTC

j_call: TRBJ2-1
clone_size: -
v_call: TRBV11-2
d_call: TRBD1
cdr3_aa: CASSLEAGGTIDEQFF
cdr3_nt: TGTGCCAGCAGCTTAGAGGCAGGGGGCACTATAGATGAGCAGTTCTTC

j_call: TRBJ2-2
clone_size: -
v_call: TRBV12-3/TRBV12-4
d_call: TRBD2
cdr3_aa: CASSGTSHTGELFF
cdr3_nt: TGTGCCAGCTCCGGGACTAGTCACACCGGGGAGCTGTTTTTT

j_call: TRBJ2-7
clone_size: -
v_call: TRBV28
d_call: -
cdr3_aa: CASSLEGNNEQYF
cdr3_nt: TGTGCCAGCAGTTTAGAGGGGAACAACGAGCAGTACTTC

j_call: TRBJ2-3
clone_size: -
v_call: TRBV7-7
d_call: -
cdr3_aa: CASSPTGSAVDTQYF
cdr3_nt: TGTGCCAGCAGCCCCACAGGATCCGCCGTGGATACGCAGTATTTT

j_call: TRBJ1-2
clone_size: many
v_call: TRBV6-2/TRBV6-3
d_call: TRBD1
cdr3_aa: CASSGDSNYGYTF
cdr3_nt: TGTGCCAGCAGTGGGGACAGCAACTATGGCTACACCTTC

j_call: TRBJ2-7
clone_size: -
v_call: TRBV9
d_call: -
cdr3_aa: CASSDGEQGTYEQYF
cdr3_nt: TGTGCCAGCAGCGATGGGGAGCAGGGAACCTACGAGCAGTACTTC

j_call: TRBJ2-3
clone_size: -
v_call: TRBV12-3/TRBV12-4
d_call: TRBD2
cdr3_aa: CASSFTAGGTDTQYF
cdr3_nt: TGTGCCAGCAGTTTTACAGCGGGAGGGACAGATACGCAGTATTTT

j_call: TRBJ2-1
clone_size: -
v_call: TRBV27
d_call: TRBD1
cdr3_aa: CASSPWSRDRANNEQFF
cdr3_nt: TGTGCCAGCAGTCCCTGGAGCCGGGACAGGGCTAACAATGAGCAGTTCTTC

j_call: TRBJ2-1
clone_size: -
v_call: TRBV5-1
d_call: -
cdr3_aa: CASRRGSYNEQFF
cdr3_nt: TGCGCCAGCAGGCGGGGTTCCTACAATGAGCAGTTCTTC

j_call: TRBJ2-7
clone_size: -
v_call: TRBV5-1
d_call: -
cdr3_aa: CASSLEIDRYEQYF
cdr3_nt: TGCGCCAGCAGCTTGGAAATCGACAGATACGAGCAGTACTTC

j_call: TRBJ1-1
clone_size: many
v_call: TRBV4-1
d_call: TRBD1
cdr3_aa: CASSPRDRVPEAFF
cdr3_nt: TGCGCCAGCAGCCCGAGGGACAGGGTCCCTGAAGCTTTCTTT

j_call: TRBJ1-5
clone_size: few
v_call: TRBV3-1
d_call: -
cdr3_aa: CASSQAGQPQHF
cdr3_nt: TGTGCCAGCAGCCAAGCTGGACAGCCCCAGCATTTT

j_call: TRBJ2-1
clone_size: many
v_call: TRBV27
d_call: -
cdr3_aa: CASSLLLAGNEQFF
cdr3_nt: TGTGCCAGCAGTTTACTGCTGGCGGGAAATGAGCAGTTCTTC

j_call: TRBJ2-1
clone_size: -
v_call: TRBV6-2/TRBV6-3
d_call: TRBD2
cdr3_aa: CASSTDLGTSGTTYNEQFF
cdr3_nt: TGTGCCAGCAGTACCGATTTAGGGACTAGCGGGACGACCTACAATGAGCAGTTCTTC

j_call: TRBJ2-1
clone_size: -
v_call: TRBV10-2
d_call: TRBD2
cdr3_aa: CASTLAGVPNEQFF
cdr3_nt: TGCGCCAGTACTCTAGCGGGGGTTCCCAATGAGCAGTTCTTC

j_call: TRBJ2-1
clone_size: many
v_call: TRBV5-1
d_call: TRBD2
cdr3_aa: CATSNGLARVHEQFF
cdr3_nt: TGCGCCACCAGCAACGGACTAGCGAGGGTCCATGAGCAGTTCTTC

j_call: TRBJ2-1
clone_size: many
v_call: TRBV4-1
d_call: TRBD1
cdr3_aa: CASSQELWTGGSNEQFF
cdr3_nt: TGCGCCAGCAGCCAAGAATTGTGGACAGGGGGAAGCAATGAGCAGTTCTTC

j_call: TRBJ2-3
clone_size: once
v_call: TRBV6-1
d_call: TRBD2
cdr3_aa: CASSPAGVILDTQYF
cdr3_nt: TGTGCCAGCAGTCCCGCGGGGGTCATATTAGATACGCAGTATTTT

j_call: TRBJ2-7
clone_size: few
v_call: TRBV6-6
d_call: -
cdr3_aa: CASSYLYEQYF
cdr3_nt: TGTGCCAGCAGTTACCTCTACGAGCAGTACTTC

j_call: TRBJ2-3
clone_size: -
v_call: TRBV5-1
d_call: -
cdr3_aa: CASSPPGGGSDTQYF
cdr3_nt: TGCGCCAGCAGCCCCCCCGGGGGTGGGTCAGATACGCAGTATTTT

j_call: TRBJ2-5
clone_size: -
v_call: TRBV6-1
d_call: -
cdr3_aa: CASSDDKNKETQYF
cdr3_nt: TGTGCCAGCAGCGACGATAAAAACAAAGAGACCCAGTACTTC

j_call: TRBJ2-3
clone_size: -
v_call: TRBV9
d_call: -
cdr3_aa: CASTQGSHDTDTQYF
cdr3_nt: TGTGCCAGCACACAGGGCTCCCATGACACAGATACGCAGTATTTT

j_call: TRBJ2-1
clone_size: -
v_call: TRBV12-3/TRBV12-4
d_call: -
cdr3_aa: CASSLGLASNEQFF
cdr3_nt: TGTGCCAGCAGTTTAGGGCTAGCTAGCAATGAGCAGTTCTTC

j_call: TRBJ1-1
clone_size: few
v_call: TRBV12-3/TRBV12-4
d_call: -
cdr3_aa: CASSYPGWANTEAFF
cdr3_nt: TGTGCCAGCAGTTACCCGGGGTGGGCGAACACTGAAGCTTTCTTT

j_call: TRBJ2-5
clone_size: -
v_call: TRBV9
d_call: TRBD2
cdr3_aa: CASSVGAGLGETQYF
cdr3_nt: TGTGCCAGCAGCGTAGGAGCGGGATTAGGGGAGACCCAGTACTTC

j_call: TRBJ1-2
clone_size: -
v_call: TRBV10-2
d_call: -
cdr3_aa: CASSDREANYGYTF
cdr3_nt: TGCGCCAGCAGTGACAGGGAAGCTAACTATGGCTACACCTTC

j_call: TRBJ2-3
clone_size: many
v_call: TRBV15
d_call: -
cdr3_aa: CATSREYGGLTDTQYF
cdr3_nt: TGTGCCACCAGCAGAGAATACGGCGGCCTCACAGATACGCAGTATTTT

j_call: TRBJ2-5
clone_size: medium-sized
v_call: TRBV20-1
d_call: -
cdr3_aa: CSAREGGGQETQYF
cdr3_nt: TGCAGTGCTAGAGAAGGGGGGGGGCAGGAGACCCAGTACTTC

j_call: TRBJ2-7
clone_size: -
v_call: TRBV12-3/TRBV12-4
d_call: TRBD2
cdr3_aa: CASRETSGAYEQYF
cdr3_nt: TGTGCCAGCAGAGAAACTAGCGGAGCCTACGAGCAGTACTTC

j_call: TRBJ1-2
clone_size: few
v_call: TRBV20-1
d_call: TRBD1
cdr3_aa: CSARSLGQGYGYTF
cdr3_nt: TGCAGTGCTAGAAGTTTAGGACAGGGGTATGGCTACACTTTC

j_call: TRBJ2-1
clone_size: -
v_call: TRBV20-1
d_call: TRBD2
cdr3_aa: CSARVPGAGVNEQFF
cdr3_nt: TGCAGTGCTAGAGTCCCCGGAGCGGGGGTCAATGAGCAGTTCTTC

j_call: TRBJ2-1
clone_size: -
v_call: TRBV28
d_call: TRBD1
cdr3_aa: CASRTAGTDYGEQFF
cdr3_nt: TGTGCCAGCAGGACAGCCGGGACAGATTATGGTGAGCAGTTCTTC

j_call: TRBJ2-1
clone_size: many
v_call: TRBV19
d_call: TRBD2
cdr3_aa: CASSKLAGGHVDEQFF
cdr3_nt: TGTGCCAGTAGTAAGCTAGCGGGAGGCCATGTCGATGAGCAGTTCTTC

j_call: TRBJ2-3
clone_size: -
v_call: TRBV11-2
d_call: -
cdr3_aa: CASSLSARPFTDTQYF
cdr3_nt: TGTGCCAGCAGCTTATCTGCCAGGCCCTTCACAGATACGCAGTATTTT

j_call: TRBJ2-3
clone_size: few
v_call: TRBV5-6
d_call: -
cdr3_aa: CASSLAATIVTQYF
cdr3_nt: TGTGCCAGCAGCTTGGCTGCGACTATCGTTACGCAGTATTTT

j_call: TRBJ2-1
clone_size: many
v_call: TRBV27
d_call: -
cdr3_aa: CASSASREQFF
cdr3_nt: TGTGCCAGCAGTGCTAGTAGGGAGCAGTTCTTC

j_call: TRBJ2-1
clone_size: few
v_call: TRBV6-1
d_call: -
cdr3_aa: CASSEAEGHWSLGEQFF
cdr3_nt: TGTGCCAGCAGTGAAGCGGAGGGACACTGGTCACTGGGTGAGCAGTTCTTC